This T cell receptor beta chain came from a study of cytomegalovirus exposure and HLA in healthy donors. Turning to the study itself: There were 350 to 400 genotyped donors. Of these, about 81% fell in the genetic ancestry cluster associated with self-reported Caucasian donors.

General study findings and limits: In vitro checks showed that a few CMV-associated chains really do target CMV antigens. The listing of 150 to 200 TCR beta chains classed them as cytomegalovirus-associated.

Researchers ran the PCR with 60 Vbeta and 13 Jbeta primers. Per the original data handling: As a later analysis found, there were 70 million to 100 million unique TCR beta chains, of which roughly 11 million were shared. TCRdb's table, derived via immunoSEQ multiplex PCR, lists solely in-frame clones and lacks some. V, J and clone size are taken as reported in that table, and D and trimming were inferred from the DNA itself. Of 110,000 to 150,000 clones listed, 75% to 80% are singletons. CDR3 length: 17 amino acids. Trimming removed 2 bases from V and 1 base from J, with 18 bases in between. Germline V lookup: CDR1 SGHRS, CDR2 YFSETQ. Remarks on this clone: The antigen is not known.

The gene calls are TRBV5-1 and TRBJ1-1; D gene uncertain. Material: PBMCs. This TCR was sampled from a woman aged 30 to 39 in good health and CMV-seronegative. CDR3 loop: CASSFTGKGIRNTEAFF. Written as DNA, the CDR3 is TGCGCCAGCAGCTTTACGGGGAAAGGCATCAGGAACACTGAAGCTTTCTTT. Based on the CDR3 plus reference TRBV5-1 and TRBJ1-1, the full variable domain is KAGVTQTPRYLIKTRGQQVTLSCSPISGHRSVSWYQQTPGQGLQFLFEYFSETQRNKGNFPGRFSGRQFSNSRSEMNVSTLELGDSALYLCASSFTGKGIRNTEAFFGQGTRLTVV.